This is a list of T cell receptor beta chains from one sample in a study of blood T cell repertoires in COVID-19. Measured with immunoSEQ multiplex PCR; TCRdb has only the in-frame clones, and not every one. The sample lists under 250,000 clones; 80% to 85% were seen once. What was sequenced was peripheral blood. The source of these receptors is a man aged 45 to 65 with active or convalescent COVID-19. Both conserved end residues are part of each CDR3. The D gene is left open where the match is weak. Size tells how often a clone was seen (once, few, many) or the class of an expanded clone, and some rows leave it out.

TRBJ2-6,TRBD1,TRBV27,NA,CASSFGRGLFGANVLTF
TRBJ1-1,NA,TRBV6-5,NA,CASSYSLNTEAFF
TRBJ2-1,NA,TRBV20-1,NA,CSARDFNEQFF
TRBJ1-2,NA,TRBV6-2/TRBV6-3,NA,CASSTDSGYGYTF
TRBJ1-1,TRBD1,TRBV18,NA,CASSPQQGSGTEAFF
TRBJ2-1,TRBD2,TRBV29-1,NA,CSVVTLAGSDNEQFF
TRBJ1-2,NA,TRBV5-1,few,CASSPDGTTNYGYTF
TRBJ2-3,NA,TRBV30,NA,CAWSQATSTDTQYF
TRBJ2-3,TRBD2,TRBV27,NA,CASKVRAGGPDTQYF
TRBJ2-5,TRBD2,TRBV5-4,NA,CASSDRLAGGGETQYF
TRBJ2-7,TRBD1,TRBV3-1/TRBV3-2,NA,CASSQRTGTYEQYF
TRBJ2-3,TRBD2,TRBV7-6,NA,CASSLGTSGNTDTQYF
TRBJ2-4,NA,TRBV7-9,NA,CASSLRDTEKNIQYF
TRBJ2-3,NA,TRBV6-2/TRBV6-3,NA,CASSPPPWSTGTQYF
TRBJ2-3,TRBD2,TRBV9,NA,CASSVGVSGGATDTQYF
TRBJ1-2,TRBD1,TRBV4-3,NA,CASSQDTGGAYGYTF
TRBJ2-1,NA,TRBV15,NA,CATSRALFYNEQFF
TRBJ2-3,NA,TRBV19,NA,CASRSQGSSTDTQYF
TRBJ2-2,TRBD1,TRBV24-1,NA,CATSDYTDRDNTGELFF
TRBJ1-6,NA,TRBV15,NA,CATSRGRSGTRNSPLHF
TRBJ2-5,TRBD2,TRBV3-1/TRBV3-2,NA,CASSQGTSGGQETQYF
TRBJ2-1,TRBD2,TRBV9,NA,CASSVEGTRGNEQFF
TRBJ1-2,NA,TRBV5-4,NA,CASRPRQVNFYGYTF
TRBJ1-3,TRBD1,TRBV9,NA,CASSVIGTGDGNTIYF
TRBJ1-6,NA,TRBV28,NA,CASIYRNSYNSPLHF
TRBJ2-1,NA,TRBV24-1,NA,CATSGAYNEQFF
TRBJ1-1,NA,TRBV28,NA,CASRPQVPNTEAFF
TRBJ2-1,NA,TRBV4-1,once,CASSQDAQSRVAYNEQFF
TRBJ1-4,TRBD1,TRBV30,NA,CAWSTYRGLGEKLFF
TRBJ1-2,NA,TRBV14,NA,CASWTPGVSYGYTF
TRBJ2-3,TRBD2,TRBV7-9,NA,CASSLIGSGGTDTQYF
TRBJ1-2,TRBD1,TRBV5-4,NA,CASSPRQGEYYGYTF
TRBJ2-7,NA,TRBV7-2,NA,CASSLLYEQYF
TRBJ1-1,NA,TRBV5-1,NA,CASRIQGPDTEAFF
TRBJ2-1,NA,TRBV6-5,NA,CASMQLFGGEQFF
TRBJ1-2,NA,TRBV28,NA,CASSPGLLNYGYTF
TRBJ1-2,TRBD1,TRBV30,NA,CAWSGQGFGYTF
TRBJ1-6,NA,TRBV19,NA,CASSILGESPLHF
TRBJ2-7,NA,TRBV18,few,CASSPSSYEQYF
TRBJ1-5,TRBD1,TRBV6-2/TRBV6-3,NA,CASSSRTGYSNQPQHF
TRBJ2-3,NA,TRBV27,once,CASSLSTPGGDTQYF
TRBJ1-1,TRBD1,TRBV3-1/TRBV3-2,NA,CASSLTGANTEAFF
TRBJ2-4,TRBD2,TRBV29-1,NA,CSVEAGGGLAKNIQYF
TRBJ2-7,NA,TRBV21-1,NA,CASSKARRQGTVNEQYF
TRBJ1-1,NA,TRBV3-1/TRBV3-2,few,CASSQGAGSYTEAFF
TRBJ2-2,NA,TRBV10-3,NA,CAISEFGDSGELFF
TRBJ2-4,TRBD1,TRBV28,NA,CASSPPDRDIQYF
TRBJ2-2,TRBD2,TRBV3-1/TRBV3-2,once,CASSQGLAGVNTGELFF
TRBJ1-1,NA,TRBV5-1,NA,CASSNQGNEAFF
TRBJ1-1,NA,TRBV28,once,CASSSWRGRDTEAFF
TRBJ1-6,TRBD1,TRBV15,NA,CATSRDRYNSPLHF
TRBJ2-3,TRBD2,TRBV5-1,once,CASSLVKSGGADTQYF
TRBJ1-2,NA,TRBV30,NA,CAWSVLRTANF
TRBJ2-1,NA,TRBV28,NA,CASTGGFFGEQFF